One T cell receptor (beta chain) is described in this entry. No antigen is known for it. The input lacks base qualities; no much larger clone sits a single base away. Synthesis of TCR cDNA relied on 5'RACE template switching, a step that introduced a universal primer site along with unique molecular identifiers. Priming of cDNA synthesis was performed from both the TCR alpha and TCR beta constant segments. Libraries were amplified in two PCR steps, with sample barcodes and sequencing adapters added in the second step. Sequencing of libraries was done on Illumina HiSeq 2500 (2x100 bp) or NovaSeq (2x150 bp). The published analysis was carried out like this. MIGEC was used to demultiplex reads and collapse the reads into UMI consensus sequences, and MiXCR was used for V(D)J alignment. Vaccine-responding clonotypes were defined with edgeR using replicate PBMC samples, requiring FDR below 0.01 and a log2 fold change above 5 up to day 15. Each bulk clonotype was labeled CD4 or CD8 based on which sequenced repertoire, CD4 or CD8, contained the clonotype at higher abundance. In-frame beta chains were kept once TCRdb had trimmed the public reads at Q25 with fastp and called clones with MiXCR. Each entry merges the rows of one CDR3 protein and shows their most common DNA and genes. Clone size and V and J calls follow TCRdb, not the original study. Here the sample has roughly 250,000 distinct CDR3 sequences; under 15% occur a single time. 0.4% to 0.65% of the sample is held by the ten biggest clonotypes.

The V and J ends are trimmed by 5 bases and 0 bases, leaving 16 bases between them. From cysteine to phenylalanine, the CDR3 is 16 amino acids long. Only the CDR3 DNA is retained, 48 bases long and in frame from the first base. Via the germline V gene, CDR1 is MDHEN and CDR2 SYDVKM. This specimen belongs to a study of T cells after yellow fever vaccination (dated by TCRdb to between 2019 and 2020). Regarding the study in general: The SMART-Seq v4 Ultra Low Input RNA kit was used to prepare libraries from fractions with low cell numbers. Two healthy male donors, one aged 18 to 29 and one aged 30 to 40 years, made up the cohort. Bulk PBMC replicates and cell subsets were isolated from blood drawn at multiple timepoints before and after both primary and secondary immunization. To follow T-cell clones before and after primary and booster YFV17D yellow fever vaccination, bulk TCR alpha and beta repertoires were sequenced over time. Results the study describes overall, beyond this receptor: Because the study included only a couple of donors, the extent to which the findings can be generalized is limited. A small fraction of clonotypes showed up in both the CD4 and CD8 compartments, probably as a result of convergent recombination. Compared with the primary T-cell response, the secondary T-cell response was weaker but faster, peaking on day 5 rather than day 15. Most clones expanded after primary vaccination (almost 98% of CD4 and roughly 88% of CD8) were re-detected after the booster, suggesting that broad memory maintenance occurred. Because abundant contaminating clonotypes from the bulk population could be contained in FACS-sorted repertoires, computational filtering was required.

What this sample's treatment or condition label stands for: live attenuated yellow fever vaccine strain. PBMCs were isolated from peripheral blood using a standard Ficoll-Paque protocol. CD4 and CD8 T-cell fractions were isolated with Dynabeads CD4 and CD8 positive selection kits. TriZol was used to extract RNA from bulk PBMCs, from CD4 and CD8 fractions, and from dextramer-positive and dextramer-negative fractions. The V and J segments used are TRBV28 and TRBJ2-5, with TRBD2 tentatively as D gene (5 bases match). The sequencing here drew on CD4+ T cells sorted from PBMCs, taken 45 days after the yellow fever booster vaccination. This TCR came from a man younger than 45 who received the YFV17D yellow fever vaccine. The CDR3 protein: CASSPSDWAYQETQYF. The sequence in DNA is TGTGCCAGCAGTCCGTCGGACTGGGCGTACCAAGAGACCCAGTACTTC. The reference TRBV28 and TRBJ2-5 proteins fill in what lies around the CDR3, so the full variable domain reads DVKVTQSSRYLVKRTGEKVFLECVQDMDHENMFWYRQDPGLGLRLIYFSYDVKMKEKGDIPEGYSVSREKKERFSLILESASTNQTSMYLCASSPSDWAYQETQYFGPGTRLLVL.